This TCR beta chain originates from a study of cytomegalovirus exposure and HLA in healthy donors. In the study overall: Genetic ancestry analysis placed over 65% of the 398 donors that were genotyped in the Caucasian-associated cluster. Overall study results and limits: When presence/absence was analysed, sequencing depth was taken to be roughly uniform across donors. A later analysis linked a missense variant in DCLRE1C to the trimming of TCR beta V and J genes. TCR beta chains numbering some 160 were designated cytomegalovirus-associated.

The CDR3 is 13 amino acids. Germline V gene data show CDR1 as SGHVS and CDR2 as FNYEAQ. V was trimmed by 2 bases and J by 2 bases, leaving 7 bases between them. In the case of this clone: Antigen unknown.

A multiplex PCR was run with 60 Vbeta primers and 13 Jbeta primers. Only in-frame clones appear in the TCRdb table, and some are missing; sequencing was by immunoSEQ multiplex PCR. The sample yields more than 95,000 clones, around 80% seen once. Sequencing was done on a sample of PBMCs. This sequence joins TRBV7-6 and TRBJ2-7; D not resolved. The TCR was taken from a woman aged 25 to 39 in good health and CMV-seronegative. The CDR3 sequence: CASSLNGAYEQYF. The CDR3 DNA sequence: TGTGCCAGCAGCTTAAACGGTGCCTACGAGCAGTACTTC.